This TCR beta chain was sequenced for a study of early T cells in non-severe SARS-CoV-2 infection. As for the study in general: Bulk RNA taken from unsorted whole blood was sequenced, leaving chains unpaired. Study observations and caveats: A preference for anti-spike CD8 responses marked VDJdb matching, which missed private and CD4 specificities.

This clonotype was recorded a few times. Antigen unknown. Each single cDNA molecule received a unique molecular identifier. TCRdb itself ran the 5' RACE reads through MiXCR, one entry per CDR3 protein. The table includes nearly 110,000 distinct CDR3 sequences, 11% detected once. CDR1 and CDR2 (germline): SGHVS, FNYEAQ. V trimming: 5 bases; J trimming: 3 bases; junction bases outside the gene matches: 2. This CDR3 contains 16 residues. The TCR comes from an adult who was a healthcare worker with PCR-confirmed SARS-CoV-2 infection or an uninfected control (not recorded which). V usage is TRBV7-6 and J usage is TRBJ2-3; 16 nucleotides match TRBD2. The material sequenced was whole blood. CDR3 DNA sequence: TGTGCCAGCAGCATGGGACTAGCGGGAGGGACAGATACGCAGTATTTT. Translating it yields CASSMGLAGGTDTQYF.